These 31 T cell receptor beta chains were all obtained from the same sample, sequenced in a study of vaccination and CD4 T cells after COVID-19. Regarding treatment: approximately nine-day PBMC culture with coronavirus spike peptide pools or control peptides (ViraFEST assay). Antigen specificity for these receptors is unknown. The Oncomine TCR Beta short-read assay generated sequence data from the DNA of cultured CD4+ T cells. Using its own MiXCR run on the PCR reads, TCRdb lists one record per CDR3 protein. The table lists around 15,000 distinct CDR3 sequences, roughly 75% of them singletons. This specimen was CD4+ T cells from blood, cultured in vitro, taken after SARS-CoV-2 vaccination. The receptors were sampled from a human donor who received a COVID-19 vaccine.

This clonotype has a handful of counts. The chain joins TRBV27 to TRBJ1-2, with 11 bases identical to TRBD1. Germline assignment: CDR1 MNHEY and CDR2 SMNVEV (reference sequence). This CDR3 contains 15 residues. Unmatched junction bases numbered 10, after V lost 6 bases and J lost 7 bases. CDR3 region: CASRRTGGAGTGYTF. The DNA of the CDR3 is TGTGCCAGCAGGCGGACAGGGGGCGCAGGAACTGGCTACACCTTC.

The genes are TRBV25-1 and TRBJ2-5; unclear D gene. Germline V gene data show CDR1 as MGHDK and CDR2 as SYGVNS. The V and J ends lost 1 base and 5 bases respectively, with 8 bases between them. The CDR3 spans 13 residues. In DNA, the CDR3 is TGTGCCAGCAGTGAATGGGCGGTGGAGACCCAGTACTTC. It yields the protein CASSEWAVETQYF.

This chain joins TRBV30 and TRBJ1-2; D is perhaps TRBD1 (6 bases). Trimming shortened V by 2 bases and J by 1 base, and 23 bases separated the two germline ends. CDR3 size: 18 residues. Germline assignment: CDR1 GTSNPN and CDR2 SVGIG (reference sequence). CDR3 amino acids: CAWSHDDGGAIYNYGYTF. The CDR3 bases are TGTGCCTGGAGTCACGACGATGGGGGGGCAATTTATAACTATGGCTACACCTTC.

This clonotype appeared a few times. The gene calls are TRBV20-1 and TRBJ1-6; 8 nucleotides match TRBD1. Germline CDR1 DFQATT, CDR2 SNEGSKA (reference sequence). The J segment lost 9 bases and the V segment lost 4 bases, leaving 2 bases of the junction unmatched. The CDR3 runs 12 residues. The DNA for the CDR3 is TGCAGTGCTAAACAGGGGGGTTCACCCCTCCACTTT. As protein: CSAKQGGSPLHF.

The J gene is TRBJ2-1, the V gene TRBV20-1; TRBD2 matches 7 bases. This CDR3 contains 15 residues. V was clipped by 2 bases and J by 7 bases; unmatched bases: 11. The germline V gene has CDR1 DFQATT and CDR2 SNEGSKA (reference sequence). As DNA, the CDR3 is TGCAGTGCTAGATCGGGGGGTCGTACGGGAAATGAGCAGTTCTTC. Amino acids: CSARSGGRTGNEQFF.

The CDR3 region is CSARQNRGSFYGYTF. The CDR3 bases are TGCAGTGCTAGGCAGAACAGGGGGTCGTTCTATGGCTACACCTTC. This rearrangement joins TRBV20-1 to TRBJ1-2, with 8 nucleotides matching TRBD1. CDR1 is DFQATT, CDR2 SNEGSKA, per germline (reference sequence). The CDR3 is 15 residues long. The ends lost 3 bases at V and 4 bases at J; junction bases unmatched: 10.

The chain employs TRBV27 and TRBJ1-2; D uncertain. This CDR3 region has 13 residues. Looked up from germline, CDR1 is MNHEY and CDR2 is SMNVEV (reference sequence). The V end lost 2 bases, the J end lost 2 bases, and 6 bases lay between the germline ends. DNA for the CDR3: TGTGCCAGCAGTTTACGGCAAAACTATGGCTACACCTTC. Its translation is CASSLRQNYGYTF.

The J gene is TRBJ1-1, the V gene TRBV10-1; no definite D call. The CDR3 consists of 13 residues. The germline V gene has CDR1 WNHNN and CDR2 SYGVQD (reference sequence). Trimming pared 3 bases from V and 3 bases from J, leaving 8 bases between. CDR3 coding DNA: TGCGCCAGCAGTGACAAGGACTACACTGAAGCTTTCTTT. Translated: CASSDKDYTEAFF.

This clonotype was seen more than once but under ten times. V and J are TRBV7-8 and TRBJ2-7, with 8 bases fitting TRBD2. The V segment lost 9 bases and the J segment 1 base; nucleotides outside the gene matches: 14. In germline, CDR1 is SGHVS, CDR2 FQNEAQ. The CDR3 totals 16 residues. CDR3 DNA: TGTGCCAGTGGGGTTGTGGGTAGCGGGGTTTCCTACGAGCAGTACTTC. Translation gives CASGVVGSGVSYEQYF. The variable domain in full, completed from reference TRBV7-8 and TRBJ2-7, reads GAGVSQSPRYKVAKRGQDVALRCDPISGHVSLFWYQQALGQGPEFLTYFQNEAQLDKSGLPSDRFFAERPEGSVSTLKIQRTQQEDSAVYLCASGVVGSGVSYEQYFGPGTRLTVT.

This clonotype was detected once. The V gene is TRBV9, the J gene TRBJ1-1, with D uncertain. Germline V gene sequence: CDR1 SGDLS, CDR2 YYNGEE. CDR3 length: 15 amino acids. The V and J ends lost 3 bases and 1 base respectively, with 13 bases between them. The CDR3 spells CASSATGLPNTEAFF. CDR3 DNA sequence: TGTGCCAGCAGCGCAACCGGGCTCCCGAACACTGAAGCTTTCTTT.

This chain joins TRBV6-1 and TRBJ1-1, with D unclear. The CDR3 is 14 residues long. V shed 6 bases and J shed 2 bases, with 13 bases lying between them. Germline-derived CDR1 and CDR2 are MNHNS and SASEGT. CDR3 in DNA: TGTGCCAGCAGGTCCACAGCCGTCAACACTGAAGCTTTCTTT. Its translation: CASRSTAVNTEAFF.

This clonotype was detected only once. V is TRBV5-1 and J is TRBJ1-6, with D tentatively TRBD1 (5 bases). The germline V gene has CDR1 SGHRS and CDR2 YFSETQ. V was trimmed by 0 bases and J by 8 bases, leaving 15 bases between them. CDR3 length: 16 residues. The chain's CDR3 is CASSLGGAPRDSPLHF. The DNA of the CDR3 is TGCGCCAGCAGCTTGGGAGGGGCGCCTAGGGATTCACCCCTCCACTTT.

In its sample, this clonotype was seen a few times. This chain connects TRBV5-1 to TRBJ1-3; 7 positions agree with TRBD1. V shed 3 bases and J 7 bases; nucleotides not matched to a gene: 16. This CDR3 spans 17 amino acids. Germline CDR1 and CDR2: SGHRS and YFSETQ. The CDR3: CASSSNSAGGERNTIYF. The CDR3 DNA sequence: TGCGCCAGCAGCTCGAACTCCGCAGGGGGAGAAAGGAACACCATATATTTT. The full variable domain, its missing parts supplied by reference TRBV5-1 and TRBJ1-3, is KAGVTQTPRYLIKTRGQQVTLSCSPISGHRSVSWYQQTPGQGLQFLFEYFSETQRNKGNFPGRFSGRQFSNSRSEMNVSTLELGDSALYLCASSSNSAGGERNTIYFGEGSWLTVV.

V gene TRBV7-2 combines with J gene TRBJ1-2; a possible D gene is TRBD1 (6 bases). V was cut by 7 bases and J by 2 bases, with 17 bases left in between. The CDR3 length is 15 residues. The V gene's germline CDR1 is SGHTA and CDR2 FQGNSA. In DNA form, the CDR3 reads TGTGCCAGCACCAATGGGGGGGGCTACAACTATGGCTACACCTTC. This sequence encodes CASTNGGGYNYGYTF.

The V gene is TRBV20-1, the J gene TRBJ2-3, with D perhaps TRBD2 (6 bases). The germline V and J ends were trimmed by 1 base and 4 bases, with 9 bases remaining between them. Germline V gene sequence: CDR1 DFQATT, CDR2 SNEGSKA (reference sequence). This CDR3 region has 13 residues. Here the CDR3 reads CSARVGGADTQYF. DNA of the CDR3: TGCAGTGCTAGAGTAGGAGGGGCAGATACGCAGTATTTT.

The V and J genes are TRBV6-1 and TRBJ1-2; TRBD1 might be the D (6 bases). This CDR3 is built from 13 residues. Germline loops: CDR1 MNHNS, CDR2 SASEGT. V shed 2 bases and J shed 5 bases, with 9 bases lying between them. The CDR3 nucleotides are TGTGCCAGCAGTGAACACAGGGAATATGGCTACACCTTC. Translating it yields CASSEHREYGYTF.

The rearrangement links TRBV11-3 to TRBJ1-3, with 7 nucleotides matching TRBD1. Germline CDR1 and CDR2: SGHNT and YENEEA. The CDR3 runs 15 residues. V dropped 3 bases and J dropped 2; count of bases not matched to a gene: 4. CDR3 bases: TGTGCCAGCAGCTTCGACAGGGTGGCTGGAAACACCATATATTTT. Translated, it gives CASSFDRVAGNTIYF.

This chain links TRBV24-1 with TRBJ1-5, with D uncertain. Germline lookup yields CDR1 KGHDR and CDR2 SFDVKD. V was shortened by 6 bases and J by 0 bases, with 8 bases between the two germline ends. The CDR3 runs to 14 residues. The chain's CDR3 is CATSHQYSNQPQHF. CDR3 nucleotides: TGTGCCACCAGTCACCAGTATAGCAATCAGCCCCAGCATTTT.

The V and J genes are TRBV9 and TRBJ2-3; 14 bases match TRBD2. V lost 4 bases to trimming and J lost 4 bases; unmatched junction nucleotides: 8. CDR1 is SGDLS and CDR2 is YYNGEE in the germline V gene. The CDR3 is 17 residues long. Here the CDR3 DNA reads TGTGCCAGCAGCCCCTGGACTAGCGGGGGGTTAGCAGATACGCAGTATTTT. This translates into CASSPWTSGGLADTQYF.

This chain links TRBV2 with TRBJ2-2; tentative D call: TRBD1 (5 bases). The germline V gene encodes CDR1 SNHLY and CDR2 FYNNEI. The V gene lost 2 bases and the J gene lost 4 bases, with 11 bases spanning the gap. CDR3 size: 15 residues. The CDR3: CASSETRVGTGELFF. The CDR3 nucleotides are TGTGCCAGCAGTGAAACCAGGGTCGGCACCGGGGAGCTGTTTTTT.

The chain combines TRBV30 with TRBJ1-1; D perhaps matches TRBD1 (5 bases). V lost 0 bases, J lost 0 bases, and 5 bases lay in between. The CDR3 covers 13 residues. Per the germline V gene, CDR1 is GTSNPN and CDR2 is SVGIG (reference sequence). The CDR3 DNA is TGTGCCTGGAGTGTAGGGGTGAACACTGAAGCTTTCTTT. It codes for CAWSVGVNTEAFF.

This clonotype qualifies as medium-sized (0.01 to 0.1%). This rearrangement joins TRBV20-1 to TRBJ2-7; weak D call: TRBD1 (5 bases). This CDR3 contains 13 residues. Trimming cost V 2 bases and J 3 bases, with 11 bases left between them. Germline CDR1 DFQATT, CDR2 SNEGSKA (reference sequence). Here the CDR3 reads CSARLQGRYEQYF. The DNA of the CDR3 is TGCAGTGCTAGATTGCAGGGCCGCTACGAGCAGTACTTC.

The V gene is TRBV2, the J gene TRBJ1-2; D might be TRBD1 (6 bases). The CDR3 runs to 13 residues. Trimming left V 6 bases short and J 8 bases short, with 16 bases between. Germline lookup yields CDR1 SNHLY and CDR2 FYNNEI. The CDR3 loop reads CASSVTGSGGYTF. CDR3 DNA: TGTGCCAGCAGCGTAACAGGGTCCGGCGGCTACACCTTC. The variable domain in full, completed from reference TRBV2 and TRBJ1-2, reads EPEVTQTPSHQVTQMGQEVILRCVPISNHLYFYWYRQILGQKVEFLVSFYNNEISEKSEIFDDQFSVERPDGSNFTLKIRSTKLEDSAMYFCASSVTGSGGYTFGSGTRLTVV.

The V gene is TRBV6-1, the J gene TRBJ2-5; TRBD2 aligns across 13 bases. CDR3 length equals 19 residues. V gave up 4 bases and J gave up 0 bases; unmatched junction bases: 11. Germline CDR1 MNHNS, CDR2 SASEGT. The CDR3 protein is CASSAGLAGRRPYQETQYF. CDR3 nucleotides: TGTGCCAGCAGTGCGGGACTAGCGGGGCGCCGACCCTACCAAGAGACCCAGTACTTC.

DNA for the CDR3: TGTGCCACCAGGGACAGGGACACAGATACGCAGTATTTT. Translating gives CATRDRDTDTQYF. The genes are TRBV6-1 and TRBJ2-3, with 9 bases fitting TRBD1. The V gene end was trimmed by 10 bases and the J gene end by 2 bases; junction bases not matched to a gene: 4. There are 13 residues in the CDR3. Germline V lookup: CDR1 MNHNS, CDR2 SASEGT.

This chain connects TRBV20-1 to TRBJ2-5, with D perhaps TRBD2 (6 bases). V lost 1 base and J 5 bases, leaving 14 bases between the germline ends. Germline V gene data show CDR1 as DFQATT and CDR2 as SNEGSKA (reference sequence). This CDR3 spans 14 amino acids. CDR3 loop: CSARGGTPLETQYF. CDR3 sequence (DNA): TGCAGTGCTAGAGGCGGGACCCCCCTGGAGACCCAGTACTTC.

The rearrangement joins TRBV2 to TRBJ2-3, with TRBD2 as a possible D gene (5 bases). Germline CDR1 reads SNHLY; CDR2 reads FYNNEI. The V end lost 5 bases, the J end lost 1 base, and 10 bases lay between the germline ends. The CDR3 totals 14 residues. The CDR3 sequence is CASSYGLGTDTQYF. The CDR3 nucleotides are TGTGCCAGCAGTTATGGACTGGGCACAGATACGCAGTATTTT. The variable domain in full, with the rest retrieved from reference TRBV2 and TRBJ2-3, is EPEVTQTPSHQVTQMGQEVILRCVPISNHLYFYWYRQILGQKVEFLVSFYNNEISEKSEIFDDQFSVERPDGSNFTLKIRSTKLEDSAMYFCASSYGLGTDTQYFGPGTRLTVL.

V is TRBV20-1 and J is TRBJ1-1; TRBD1 agrees at 10 bases. This CDR3 spans 14 amino acids. The V segment lost 3 bases and the J segment 0 bases; nucleotides outside the gene matches: 1. Germline loops: CDR1 DFQATT, CDR2 SNEGSKA (reference sequence). The CDR3 region has the DNA TGCAGTGCTAGTGGGACAGGGGTGAACACTGAAGCTTTCTTT. Protein: CSASGTGVNTEAFF.

Sample share makes this clonotype medium-sized. The chain links TRBV12-3 or TRBV12-4 to TRBJ1-6, with D possibly TRBD1 on 6 matching bases. The ends were cut back, 5 bases at V and 0 bases at J, with 17 bases in the middle. The CDR3 consists of 18 residues. The CDR3 spells CASSRTGFGSSYNSPLHF. In DNA form, the CDR3 reads TGTGCCAGCAGTCGTACAGGGTTTGGGAGCTCCTATAATTCACCCCTCCACTTT.

This chain connects TRBV20-1 to TRBJ2-7; TRBD1 matches at 9 bases. The CDR3 contains 15 residues. Germline V gives CDR1 DFQATT, CDR2 SNEGSKA (reference sequence). V shed 6 bases, J shed 7 bases, and the junction held 16 bases outside the gene matches. The CDR3 region is CSALGQGRSVTEQYF. The CDR3, as DNA: TGCAGTGCCCTCGGACAGGGGAGATCAGTTACGGAGCAGTACTTC.

This clonotype has more than one count but fewer than ten. CDR3 protein: CASGNRLASDRETQYF. DNA of the CDR3: TGTGCCAGCGGCAACCGCCTAGCGTCAGACCGGGAGACCCAGTACTTC. The chain employs TRBV6-2 or TRBV6-3 and TRBJ2-5, with D possibly matching TRBD2 (6 bases). CDR1 is MNHEY, CDR2 SVGEGT, per germline. The V end was cut by 8 bases, the J end by 5 bases, with 24 bases between. This CDR3 has 16 amino acids.